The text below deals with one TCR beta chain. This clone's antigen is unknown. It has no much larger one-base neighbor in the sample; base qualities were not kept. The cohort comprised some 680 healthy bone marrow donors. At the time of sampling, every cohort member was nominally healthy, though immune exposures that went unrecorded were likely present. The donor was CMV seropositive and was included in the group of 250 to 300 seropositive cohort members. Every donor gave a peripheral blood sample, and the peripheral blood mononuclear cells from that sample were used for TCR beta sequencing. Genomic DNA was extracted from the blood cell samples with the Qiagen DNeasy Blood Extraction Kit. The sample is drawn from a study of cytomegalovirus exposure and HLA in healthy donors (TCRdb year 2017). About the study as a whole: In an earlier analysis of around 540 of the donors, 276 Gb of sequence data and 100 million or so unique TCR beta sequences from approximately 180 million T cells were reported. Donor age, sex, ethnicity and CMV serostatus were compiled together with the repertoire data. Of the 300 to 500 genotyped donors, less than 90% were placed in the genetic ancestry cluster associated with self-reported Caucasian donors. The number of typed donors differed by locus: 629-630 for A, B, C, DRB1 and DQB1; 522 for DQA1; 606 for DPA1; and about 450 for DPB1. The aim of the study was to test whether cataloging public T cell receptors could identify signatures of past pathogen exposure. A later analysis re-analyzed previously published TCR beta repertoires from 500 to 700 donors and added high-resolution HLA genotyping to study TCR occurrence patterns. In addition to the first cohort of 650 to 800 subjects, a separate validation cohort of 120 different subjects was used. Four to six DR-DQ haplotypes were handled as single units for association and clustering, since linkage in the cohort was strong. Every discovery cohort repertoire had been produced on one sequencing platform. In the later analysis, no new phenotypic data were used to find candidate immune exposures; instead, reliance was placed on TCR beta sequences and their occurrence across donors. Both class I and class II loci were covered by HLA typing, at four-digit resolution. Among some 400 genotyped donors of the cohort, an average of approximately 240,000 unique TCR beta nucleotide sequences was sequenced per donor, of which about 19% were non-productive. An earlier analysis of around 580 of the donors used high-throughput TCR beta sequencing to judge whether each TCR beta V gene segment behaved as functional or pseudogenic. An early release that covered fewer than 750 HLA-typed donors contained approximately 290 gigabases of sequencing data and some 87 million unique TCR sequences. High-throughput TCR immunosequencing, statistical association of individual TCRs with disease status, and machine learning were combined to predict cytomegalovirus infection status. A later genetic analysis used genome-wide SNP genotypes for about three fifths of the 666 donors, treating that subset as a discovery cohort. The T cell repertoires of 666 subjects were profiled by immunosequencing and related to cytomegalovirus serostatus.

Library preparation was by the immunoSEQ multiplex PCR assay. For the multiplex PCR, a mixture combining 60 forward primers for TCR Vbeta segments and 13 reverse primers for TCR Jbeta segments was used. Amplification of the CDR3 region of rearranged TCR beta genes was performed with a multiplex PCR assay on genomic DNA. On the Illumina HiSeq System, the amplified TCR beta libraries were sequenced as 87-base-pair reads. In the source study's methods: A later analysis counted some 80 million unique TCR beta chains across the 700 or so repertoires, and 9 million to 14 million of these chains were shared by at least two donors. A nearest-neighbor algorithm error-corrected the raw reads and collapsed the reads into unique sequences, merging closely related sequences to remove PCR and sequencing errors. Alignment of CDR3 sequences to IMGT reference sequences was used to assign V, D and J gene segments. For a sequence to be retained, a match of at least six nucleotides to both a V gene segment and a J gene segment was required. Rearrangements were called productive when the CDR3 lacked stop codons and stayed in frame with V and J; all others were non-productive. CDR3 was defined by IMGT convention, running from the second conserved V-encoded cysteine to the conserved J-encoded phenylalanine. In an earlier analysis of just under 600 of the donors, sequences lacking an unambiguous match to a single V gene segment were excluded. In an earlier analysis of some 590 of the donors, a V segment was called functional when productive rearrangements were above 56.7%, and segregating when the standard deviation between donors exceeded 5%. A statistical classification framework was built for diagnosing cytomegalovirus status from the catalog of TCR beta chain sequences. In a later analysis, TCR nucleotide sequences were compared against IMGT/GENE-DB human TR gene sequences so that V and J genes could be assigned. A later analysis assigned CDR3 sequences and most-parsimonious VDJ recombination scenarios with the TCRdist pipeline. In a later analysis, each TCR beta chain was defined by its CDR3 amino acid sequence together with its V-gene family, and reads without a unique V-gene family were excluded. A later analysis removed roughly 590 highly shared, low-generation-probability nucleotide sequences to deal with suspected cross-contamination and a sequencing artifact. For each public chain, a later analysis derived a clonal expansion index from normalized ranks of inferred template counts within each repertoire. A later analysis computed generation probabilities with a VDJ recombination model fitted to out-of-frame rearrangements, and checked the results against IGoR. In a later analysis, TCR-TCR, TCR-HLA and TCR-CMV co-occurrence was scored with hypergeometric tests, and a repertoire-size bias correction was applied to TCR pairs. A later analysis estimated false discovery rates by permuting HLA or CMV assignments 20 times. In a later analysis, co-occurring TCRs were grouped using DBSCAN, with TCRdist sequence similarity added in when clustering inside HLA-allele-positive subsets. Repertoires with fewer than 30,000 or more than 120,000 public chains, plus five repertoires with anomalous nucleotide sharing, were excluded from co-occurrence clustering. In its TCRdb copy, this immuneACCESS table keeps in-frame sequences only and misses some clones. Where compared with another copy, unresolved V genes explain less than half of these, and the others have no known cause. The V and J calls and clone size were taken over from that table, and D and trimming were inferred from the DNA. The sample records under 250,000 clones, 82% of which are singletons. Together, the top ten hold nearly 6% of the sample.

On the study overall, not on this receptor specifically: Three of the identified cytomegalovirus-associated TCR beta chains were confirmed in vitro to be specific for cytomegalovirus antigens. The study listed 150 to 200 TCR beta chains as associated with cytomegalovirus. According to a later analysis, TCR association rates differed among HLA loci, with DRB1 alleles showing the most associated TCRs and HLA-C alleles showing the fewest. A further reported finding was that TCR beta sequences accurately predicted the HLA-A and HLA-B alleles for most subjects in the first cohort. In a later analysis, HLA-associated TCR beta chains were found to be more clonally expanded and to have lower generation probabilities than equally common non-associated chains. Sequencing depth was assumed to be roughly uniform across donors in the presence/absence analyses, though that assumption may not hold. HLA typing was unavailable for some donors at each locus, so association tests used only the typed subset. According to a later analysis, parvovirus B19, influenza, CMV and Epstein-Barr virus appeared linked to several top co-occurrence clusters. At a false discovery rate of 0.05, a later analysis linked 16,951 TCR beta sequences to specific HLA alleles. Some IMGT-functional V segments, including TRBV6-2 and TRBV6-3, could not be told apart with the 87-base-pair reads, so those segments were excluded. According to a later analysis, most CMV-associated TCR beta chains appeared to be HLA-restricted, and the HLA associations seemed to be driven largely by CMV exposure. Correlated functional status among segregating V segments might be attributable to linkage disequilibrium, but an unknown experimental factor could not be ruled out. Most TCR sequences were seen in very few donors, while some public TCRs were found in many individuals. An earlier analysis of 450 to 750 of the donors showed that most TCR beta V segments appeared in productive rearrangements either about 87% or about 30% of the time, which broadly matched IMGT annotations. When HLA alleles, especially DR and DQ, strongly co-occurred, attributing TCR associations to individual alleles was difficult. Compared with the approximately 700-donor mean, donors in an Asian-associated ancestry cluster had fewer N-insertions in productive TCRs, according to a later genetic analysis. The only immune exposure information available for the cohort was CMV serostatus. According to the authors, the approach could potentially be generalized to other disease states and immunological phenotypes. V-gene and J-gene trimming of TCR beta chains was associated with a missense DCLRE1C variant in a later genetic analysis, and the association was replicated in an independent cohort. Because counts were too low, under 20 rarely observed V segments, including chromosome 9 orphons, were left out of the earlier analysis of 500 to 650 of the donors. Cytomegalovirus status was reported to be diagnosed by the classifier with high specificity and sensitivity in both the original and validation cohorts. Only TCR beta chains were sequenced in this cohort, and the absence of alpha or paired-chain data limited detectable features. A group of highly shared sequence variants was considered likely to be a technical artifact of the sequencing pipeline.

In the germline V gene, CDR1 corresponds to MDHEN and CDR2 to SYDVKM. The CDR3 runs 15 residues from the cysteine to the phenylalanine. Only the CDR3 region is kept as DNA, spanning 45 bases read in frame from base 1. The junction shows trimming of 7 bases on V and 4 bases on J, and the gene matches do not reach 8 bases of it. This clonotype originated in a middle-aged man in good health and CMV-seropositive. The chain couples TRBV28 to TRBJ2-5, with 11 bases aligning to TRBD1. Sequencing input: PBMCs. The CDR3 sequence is CASTPTGTGGETQYF. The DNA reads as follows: TGTGCCAGCACCCCAACCGGGACAGGGGGAGAGACCCAGTACTTC.